This T cell receptor (beta chain) was identified in a study of shared clonotypes between healthy human individuals. Study overall: Participating donors consisted of a couple of women and a few men aged 18 to 49.

The V gene's germline CDR1 is SGHRS and CDR2 YFSETQ. Trimming left V 2 bases short and J 1 base short, with 11 bases between. The CDR3 is 15 residues long. At a deep level, the assay was run. TCRdb's table, derived via immunoSEQ multiplex PCR, lists solely in-frame clones and lacks some. The sample consists of about 490,000 clones, over 70% of them appearing once. This chain uses TRBV5-1 with TRBJ2-3; D is possibly TRBD2 (5 bases). The sequence was obtained from a woman aged 35 to 49 in good health. Some clones in this sample may be carry-over from other donors' samples. Input material: PBMCs. CDR3 DNA sequence: TGCGCCAGCAGCTTCTACGGTAGCGGCACAGATACGCAGTATTTT. This gives the protein CASSFYGSGTDTQYF.